A selection of T cell receptor beta chains follows, all from one sample in a study of blood T cell repertoires in COVID-19. The method was immunoSEQ multiplex PCR; TCRdb's version includes in-frame clones alone and lacks a portion of them. The table records 350,000 to 400,000 clones, roughly nine tenths of them present only once. The sequencing sample was made of PBMCs or T cells enriched from blood (not recorded which). These receptors were taken from a woman under 40 who had recovered from COVID-19. The CDR3 runs from the conserved cysteine through the conserved F or W. The D gene is left open where the match is weak. The size of a clone is reported for some rows only, either as once, few or many, or as a class for expanded clones.

clone_size	v_call	j_call	d_call	cdr3_nt	cdr3_aa
NA	TRBV18	TRBJ2-5	TRBD2	TGTGCCAGCTCACCTCCAGGACTAGCGAAAAGAGAGACCCAGTACTTC	CASSPPGLAKRETQYF
NA	TRBV12-3/TRBV12-4	TRBJ2-1	NA	TGTGCCAGCAGTTTCAGTCACAATGAGCAGTTCTTC	CASSFSHNEQFF
NA	TRBV24-1	TRBJ2-1	TRBD2	TGTGCCACCAGTGAAACCTCTAGCGGGGGGGTGTACAATGAGCAGTTCTTC	CATSETSSGGVYNEQFF
NA	TRBV2	TRBJ2-2	TRBD2	TGTGCCAGCAAGGCAAGCGGGAGACCCACCGGGGAGCTGTTTTTT	CASKASGRPTGELFF
NA	TRBV9	TRBJ1-2	TRBD1	TGTGCCAGCAGAACGACAGGGTACTATGGCTACACCTTC	CASRTTGYYGYTF
NA	TRBV5-5	TRBJ1-5	TRBD1	TGTGCCAGCAGACCGGACAGGGACAATCAGCCCCAGCATTTT	CASRPDRDNQPQHF
NA	TRBV19	TRBJ1-2	NA	TGTGCCAGTAGTATATCCGGTTATGGCTACACCTTC	CASSISGYGYTF
NA	TRBV7-3	TRBJ1-4	TRBD1	TGTGCCAGCAGCTTTTCGGCAGGGGGTATCGGAACTAATGAAAAACTGTTTTTT	CASSFSAGGIGTNEKLFF
once	TRBV3-1/TRBV3-2	TRBJ1-3	NA	TGTGCCAGCAGCCAAGCGGTGGAACAGAAAAACACCATATATTTT	CASSQAVEQKNTIYF
few	TRBV3-1/TRBV3-2	TRBJ2-7	TRBD2	TGTGCCAGCAGCCCAGCGGGGCTAACCTACGAGCAGTACTTC	CASSPAGLTYEQYF
NA	TRBV7-9	TRBJ1-2	NA	TGTGCCAGCAGCTTAACAGGGAGCTATGGCTACACCTTC	CASSLTGSYGYTF
NA	TRBV6-4	TRBJ2-1	NA	TGTGCCAGCAGCCGTCGAGGAGGGATCGACAATGAGCAGTTCTTC	CASSRRGGIDNEQFF
NA	TRBV2	TRBJ2-3	NA	TGTGCCAGCAGAGAGGACAGACCTAGCACAGATACGCAGTATTTT	CASREDRPSTDTQYF